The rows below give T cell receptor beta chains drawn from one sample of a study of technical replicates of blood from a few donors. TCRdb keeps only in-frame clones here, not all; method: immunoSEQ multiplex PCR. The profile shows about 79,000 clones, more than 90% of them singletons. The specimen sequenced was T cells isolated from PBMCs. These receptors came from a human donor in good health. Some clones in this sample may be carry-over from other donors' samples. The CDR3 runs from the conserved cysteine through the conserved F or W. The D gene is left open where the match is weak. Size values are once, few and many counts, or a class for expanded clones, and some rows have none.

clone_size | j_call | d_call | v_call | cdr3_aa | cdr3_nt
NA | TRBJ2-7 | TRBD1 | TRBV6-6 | CASSYSSLRGQDEQYF | TGTGCCAGCAGTTACTCATCTCTAAGGGGGCAAGACGAGCAGTACTTC
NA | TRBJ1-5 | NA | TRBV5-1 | CASSLTGEIGQPQHF | TGCGCCAGCAGCTTAACAGGCGAAATAGGTCAGCCCCAGCATTTT
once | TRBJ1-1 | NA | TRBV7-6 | CASSQVPIGGTEAFF | TGTGCCAGCAGCCAGGTCCCCATAGGGGGCACTGAAGCTTTCTTT
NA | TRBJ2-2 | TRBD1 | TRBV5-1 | CASSEGTGAGELFF | TGCGCCAGCAGCGAGGGGACAGGGGCAGGGGAGCTGTTTTTT
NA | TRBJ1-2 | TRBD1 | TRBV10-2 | CAGDRTGDGYTF | TGCGCCGGCGACAGGACAGGGGATGGCTACACCTTC
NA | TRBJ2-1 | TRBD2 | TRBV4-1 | CASSHLLSGMYNEQFF | TGCGCCAGCAGCCATCTCTTGAGCGGGATGTACAATGAGCAGTTCTTC
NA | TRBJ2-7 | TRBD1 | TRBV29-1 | CSVKGQGSNEQYF | TGCAGCGTTAAGGGACAGGGGAGCAACGAGCAGTACTTC
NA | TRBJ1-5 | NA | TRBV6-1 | CASTPNNSNQPQHF | TGTGCCAGCACCCCAAACAATAGCAATCAGCCCCAGCATTTT
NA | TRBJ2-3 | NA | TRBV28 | CASSKYLTGSPDTQYF | TGTGCCAGCAGTAAGTACTTGACGGGGAGCCCAGATACGCAGTATTTT
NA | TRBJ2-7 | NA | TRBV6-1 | CASSGGWTYEQYF | TGTGCCAGCAGTGGGGGCTGGACCTACGAGCAGTACTTC
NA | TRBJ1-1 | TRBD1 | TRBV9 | CASSADRGRSTEAFF | TGTGCCAGCAGCGCAGACAGGGGGCGTAGCACTGAAGCTTTCTTT
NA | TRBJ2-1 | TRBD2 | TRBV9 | CASSFHLREGGNEQFF | TGTGCCAGCAGCTTTCACCTTAGGGAGGGCGGAAATGAGCAGTTCTTC
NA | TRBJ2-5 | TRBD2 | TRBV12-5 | CASGLGGLAETQYF | TGTGCTAGTGGTTTGGGGGGACTAGCGGAGACCCAGTACTTC
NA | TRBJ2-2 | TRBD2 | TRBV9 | CASSVGGLATGELFF | TGTGCCAGCAGCGTAGGGGGACTAGCTACCGGGGAGCTGTTTTTT
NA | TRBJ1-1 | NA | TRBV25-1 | CASRAPGIDTEAFF | TGTGCCAGCAGGGCCCCGGGGATTGACACTGAAGCTTTCTTT
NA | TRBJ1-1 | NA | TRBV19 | CASSIVGRGTVNTEAFF | TGTGCCAGTAGTATAGTTGGTAGGGGGACGGTGAACACTGAAGCTTTCTTT
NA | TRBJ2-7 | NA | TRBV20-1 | CSASNYEQYF | TGCAGTGCTAGTAACTACGAGCAGTACTTC
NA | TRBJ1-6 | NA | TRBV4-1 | CASSPSIRQAHSPLHF | TGCGCCAGCAGCCCATCTATCCGGCAGGCCCATTCACCCCTCCACTTT
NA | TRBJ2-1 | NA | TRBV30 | CAWSVRSLYNEQFF | TGTGCCTGGAGTGTACGGAGCTTATACAATGAGCAGTTCTTC